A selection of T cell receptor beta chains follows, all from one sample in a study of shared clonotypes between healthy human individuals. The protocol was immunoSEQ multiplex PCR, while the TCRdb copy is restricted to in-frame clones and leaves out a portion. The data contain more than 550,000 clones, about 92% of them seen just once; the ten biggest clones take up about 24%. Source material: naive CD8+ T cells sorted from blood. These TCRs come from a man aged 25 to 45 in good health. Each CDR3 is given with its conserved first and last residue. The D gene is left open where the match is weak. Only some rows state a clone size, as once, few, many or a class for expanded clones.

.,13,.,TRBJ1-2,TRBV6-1,CASSEGDTYGYTF,TGTGCCAGCAGTGAGGGGGACACCTATGGCTACACCTTC
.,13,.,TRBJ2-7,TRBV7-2,CASSLGTAYEQYF,TGTGCCAGCAGCTTAGGGACAGCCTACGAGCAGTACTTC
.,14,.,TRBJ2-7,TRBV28,CASSLTGIPYEQYF,TGTGCCAGCAGTTTAACAGGCATCCCCTACGAGCAGTACTTC
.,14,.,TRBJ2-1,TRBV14,CASSQEGGWNEQFF,TGTGCCAGCAGCCAAGAAGGAGGGTGGAATGAGCAGTTCTTC
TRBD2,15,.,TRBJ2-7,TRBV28,CASSLPAGGFYEQYF,TGTGCCAGCAGTTTACCAGCGGGGGGCTTCTACGAGCAGTACTTC
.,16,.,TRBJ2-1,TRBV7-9,CASSPSTSARYNEQFF,TGTGCCAGCAGCCCCTCCACGAGCGCCCGCTACAATGAGCAGTTCTTC
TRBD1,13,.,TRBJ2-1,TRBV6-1,CASRQGGYNEQFF,TGTGCCAGCCGACAGGGGGGATACAATGAGCAGTTCTTC
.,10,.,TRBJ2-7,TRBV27,CASGVHEQYF,TGTGCCAGCGGTGTCCACGAGCAGTACTTC
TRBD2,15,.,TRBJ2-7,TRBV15,CATSTRTSGYYEQYF,TGTGCCACCAGCACCCGGACTAGCGGGTACTACGAGCAGTACTTC
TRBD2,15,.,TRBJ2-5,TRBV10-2,CASSRTSGEQETQYF,TGCGCCAGCAGTCGGACTAGCGGGGAACAAGAGACCCAGTACTTC
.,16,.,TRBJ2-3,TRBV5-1,CASRGGVVQSTDTQYF,TGCGCCAGCAGGGGGGGCGTGGTGCAGAGCACAGATACGCAGTATTTT
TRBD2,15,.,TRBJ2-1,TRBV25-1,CASSATGLAGYEQFF,TGTGCCAGCAGTGCAACGGGACTAGCGGGATATGAGCAGTTCTTC
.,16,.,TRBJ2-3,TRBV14,CASSPLLATLTDTQYF,TGTGCCAGCAGCCCCCTCCTAGCTACGCTCACAGATACGCAGTATTTT
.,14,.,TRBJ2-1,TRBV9,CASSSFKGDNEQFF,TGTGCCAGCAGCTCCTTCAAGGGGGACAATGAGCAGTTCTTC
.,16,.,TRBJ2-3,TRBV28,CASTPLWERRTDTQYF,TGTGCCAGCACTCCCTTGTGGGAAAGGCGCACAGATACGCAGTATTTT
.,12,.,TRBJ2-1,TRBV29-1,CSVERTYNEQFF,TGCAGCGTTGAACGGACCTACAATGAGCAGTTCTTC
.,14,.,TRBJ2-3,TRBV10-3,CAISWVGSVDTQYF,TGTGCCATCAGCTGGGTAGGTTCGGTCGATACGCAGTATTTT
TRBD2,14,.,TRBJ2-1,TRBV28,CASTIRRGYNEQFF,TGTGCCAGCACCATCCGGCGGGGGTACAATGAGCAGTTCTTC
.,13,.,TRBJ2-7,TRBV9,CASSSAGGHEQYF,TGTGCCAGCAGCTCCGCAGGTGGCCACGAGCAGTACTTC
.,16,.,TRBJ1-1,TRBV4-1,CASSQDGMAYGTEAFF,TGCGCCAGCAGCCAAGACGGTATGGCGTATGGTACTGAAGCTTTCTTT
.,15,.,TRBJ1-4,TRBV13,CASSLEGRRGGKLFF,TGTGCCAGCAGCTTAGAGGGGCGGAGGGGCGGAAAACTGTTTTTT
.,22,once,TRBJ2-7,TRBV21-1,CASSNRRAQGLFSSGRRCEQYF,TGTGCCAGCAGCAATCGAAGGGCACAGGGTCTCTTCTCTAGCGGGAGGAGGTGCGAGCAGTACTTC
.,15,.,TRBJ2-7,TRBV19,CASSITGTPQYEQYF,TGTGCCAGTAGTATTACAGGGACCCCGCAATACGAGCAGTACTTC
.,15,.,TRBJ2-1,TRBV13,CASSRVGGLDNEQFF,TGTGCCAGCAGCCGCGTGGGGGGGCTAGACAATGAGCAGTTCTTC
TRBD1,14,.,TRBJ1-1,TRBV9,CASSLSSQGGEAFF,TGTGCCAGCAGCCTTAGTTCACAGGGGGGTGAAGCTTTCTTT
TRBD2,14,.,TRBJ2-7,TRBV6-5,CASRLGRGPYEQYF,TGTGCCAGCAGGCTGGGGAGGGGCCCCTACGAGCAGTACTTC
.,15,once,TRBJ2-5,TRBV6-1,CASSEGTLGAETQYF,TGTGCCAGCAGTGAAGGGACTCTCGGAGCAGAGACCCAGTACTTC
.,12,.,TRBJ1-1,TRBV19,CASSIWSTEAFF,TGTGCCAGTAGTATTTGGAGCACTGAAGCTTTCTTT
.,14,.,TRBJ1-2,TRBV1,CTSSLNRALYGYTF,TGCACCAGCAGCCTAAACAGGGCGCTATATGGCTACACCTTC
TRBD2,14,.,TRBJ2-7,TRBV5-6,CASSLGGGSYEQYF,TGTGCCAGCAGCTTGGGTGGCGGGAGCTACGAGCAGTACTTC
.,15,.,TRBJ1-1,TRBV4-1,CASSQSEGGFTEAFF,TGCGCCAGCAGCCAGTCGGAGGGGGGGTTCACTGAAGCTTTCTTT
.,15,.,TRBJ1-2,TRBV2,CASSESRRAYYGYTF,TGTGCCAGCAGTGAATCTAGAAGGGCATACTATGGCTACACCTTC
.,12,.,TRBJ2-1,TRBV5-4,CASSLGVNEQFF,TGTGCCAGCAGCCTGGGCGTCAATGAGCAGTTCTTC
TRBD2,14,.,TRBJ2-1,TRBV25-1,CASSYPSGIGEQFF,TGTGCCAGCAGTTATCCTAGCGGGATTGGTGAGCAGTTCTTC
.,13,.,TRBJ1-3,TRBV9,CASSEDSGNTIYF,TGTGCCAGCAGCGAGGACAGTGGAAACACCATATATTTT
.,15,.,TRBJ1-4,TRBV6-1,CASGLAAGRREKLFF,TGTGCCAGCGGGCTTGCGGCAGGGCGTCGGGAAAAACTGTTTTTT
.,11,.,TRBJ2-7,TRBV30,CACRDPYEQYF,TGTGCCTGCCGGGACCCCTACGAGCAGTACTTC
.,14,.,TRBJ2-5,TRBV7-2,CASSFSGVQETQYF,TGTGCCAGCAGCTTTTCCGGGGTTCAAGAGACCCAGTACTTC
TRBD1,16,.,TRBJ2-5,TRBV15,CATSRRSRTGEETQYF,TGTGCCACCAGCAGACGATCCAGAACAGGGGAAGAGACCCAGTACTTC
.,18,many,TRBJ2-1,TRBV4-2,CASSQGSGMEPTDNEQFF,TGTGCCAGCAGCCAAGGGAGCGGTATGGAACCAACCGACAATGAGCAGTTCTTC